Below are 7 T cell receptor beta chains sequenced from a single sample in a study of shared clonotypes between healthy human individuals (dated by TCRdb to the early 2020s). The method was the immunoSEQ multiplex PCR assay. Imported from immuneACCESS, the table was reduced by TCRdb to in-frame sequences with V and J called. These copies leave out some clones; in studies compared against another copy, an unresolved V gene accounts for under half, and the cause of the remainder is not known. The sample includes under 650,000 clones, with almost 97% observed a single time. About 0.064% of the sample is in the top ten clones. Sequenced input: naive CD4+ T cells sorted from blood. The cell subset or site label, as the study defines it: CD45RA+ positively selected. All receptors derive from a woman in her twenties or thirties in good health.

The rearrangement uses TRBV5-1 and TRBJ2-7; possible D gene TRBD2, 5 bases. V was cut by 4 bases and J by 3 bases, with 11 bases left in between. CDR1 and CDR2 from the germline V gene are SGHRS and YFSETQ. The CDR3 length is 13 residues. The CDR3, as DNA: TGCGCCAGCAGCGTGGGAGAGAACTACGAGCAGTACTTC. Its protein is CASSVGENYEQYF.

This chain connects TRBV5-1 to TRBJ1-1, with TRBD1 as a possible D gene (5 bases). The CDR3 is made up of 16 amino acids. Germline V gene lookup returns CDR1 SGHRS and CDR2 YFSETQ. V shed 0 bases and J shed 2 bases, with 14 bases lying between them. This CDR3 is CASSLVGGSANTEAFF. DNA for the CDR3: TGCGCCAGCAGCTTGGTGGGGGGTTCGGCCAACACTGAAGCTTTCTTT.

CDR3 in amino acids: CASSFTSGTGDEQYF. DNA for the CDR3: TGCGCCAGCAGCTTCACCTCCGGGACAGGGGATGAGCAGTACTTC. This chain uses TRBV5-1 with TRBJ2-7, with 10 nucleotides matching TRBD1. Trimming took 2 bases from V and 7 from J; bases not matched to a gene: 9. Germline CDR1 reads SGHRS; CDR2 reads YFSETQ. This CDR3 has 15 amino acids.

The DNA for the CDR3 is TGCGCCAGCAGCCCCATAGGACTAGCGGGAGCCTACGAGCAGTACTTC. Translating gives CASSPIGLAGAYEQYF. V and J are TRBV4-1 and TRBJ2-7; TRBD2 aligns across 13 bases. With 4 bases clipped from V and 2 bases from J, the junction kept 5 bases outside the gene matches. From germline, CDR1 is MGHRA and CDR2 YSYEKL. CDR3 size: 16 residues.

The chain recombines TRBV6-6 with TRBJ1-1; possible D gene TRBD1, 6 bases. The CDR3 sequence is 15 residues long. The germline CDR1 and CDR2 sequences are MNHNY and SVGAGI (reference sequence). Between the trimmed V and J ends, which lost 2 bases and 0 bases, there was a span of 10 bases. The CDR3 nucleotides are TGTGCCAGCAGTTACGGGGGCTCGTTGAACACTGAAGCTTTCTTT. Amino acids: CASSYGGSLNTEAFF.

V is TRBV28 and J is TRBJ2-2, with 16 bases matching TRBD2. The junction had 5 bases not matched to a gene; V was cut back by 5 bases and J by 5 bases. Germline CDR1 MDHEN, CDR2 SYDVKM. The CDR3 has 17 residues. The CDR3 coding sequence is TGTGCCAGCAGTCCGGGACTAGCGGGAGGGTGGACCGGGGAGCTGTTTTTT. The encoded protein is CASSPGLAGGWTGELFF.

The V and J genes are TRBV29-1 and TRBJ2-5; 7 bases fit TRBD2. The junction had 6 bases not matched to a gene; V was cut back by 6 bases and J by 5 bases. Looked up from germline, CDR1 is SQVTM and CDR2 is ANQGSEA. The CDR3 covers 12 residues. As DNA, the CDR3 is TGCAGCGTCCTGGCCGGGGGGGAGACCCAGTACTTC. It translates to CSVLAGGETQYF.